A selection of T cell receptor beta chains follows, all from one sample in a study of OX40 agonist ivuxolimab in advanced cancers. The method was immunoSEQ multiplex PCR; TCRdb's version includes in-frame clones alone and lacks a portion of them. The sample shows approximately 60,000 clones, 91% of them seen only once. The sequencing used CD4+ or CD8+ T cells sorted from blood, collected in a trial of the OX40 agonist ivuxolimab. These receptors all come from an adult with an advanced solid tumor such as melanoma, head and neck, liver or kidney cancer. Both conserved end residues are part of each CDR3. Each record gives: D gene, V gene, J gene, clone size, CDR3 DNA, CDR3 protein. A D gene is named only where the DNA matches it firmly. The listing skips clone size in some rows; elsewhere it reads once, few, many or a size class.

d_gene: TRBD1
v_gene: TRBV28
j_gene: TRBJ2-7
abundance: NA
CDR3nt: TGTGCCAGCAGAACGGGACAGGGGGGGTACGAGCAGTACTTC
CDR3aa: CASRTGQGGYEQYF

d_gene: NA
v_gene: TRBV4-2
j_gene: TRBJ2-3
abundance: once
CDR3nt: TGTGCCAGCAGCTCCAGGACTTCCACAGATACGCAGTATTTT
CDR3aa: CASSSRTSTDTQYF

d_gene: TRBD2
v_gene: TRBV5-1
j_gene: TRBJ2-1
abundance: NA
CDR3nt: TGCGCCAGCAGCGTAGGGACTAGCGGTTACAATGAGCAGTTCTTC
CDR3aa: CASSVGTSGYNEQFF

d_gene: NA
v_gene: TRBV13
j_gene: TRBJ2-4
abundance: NA
CDR3nt: TGTGCCAGCAGCCCCGACACCCACAAAAACATTCAGTACTTC
CDR3aa: CASSPDTHKNIQYF

d_gene: NA
v_gene: TRBV6-1
j_gene: TRBJ2-5
abundance: NA
CDR3nt: TGTGCCAGCAGTGAAGCCCTACCGCAGACCCAGTACTTC
CDR3aa: CASSEALPQTQYF

d_gene: TRBD2
v_gene: TRBV9
j_gene: TRBJ2-1
abundance: NA
CDR3nt: TGTGCCAGCAGCGTATTAACTAGCGGGAGCAATGAGCAGTTCTTC
CDR3aa: CASSVLTSGSNEQFF

d_gene: NA
v_gene: TRBV28
j_gene: TRBJ2-7
abundance: NA
CDR3nt: TGTGCCAGCAGAAGATACGAGCAGTACTTC
CDR3aa: CASRRYEQYF

d_gene: NA
v_gene: TRBV9
j_gene: TRBJ2-3
abundance: NA
CDR3nt: TGTGCCAGCAGCGTAGTAGCCGGGGACCCCGTAGGTACGCAGTATTTT
CDR3aa: CASSVVAGDPVGTQYF

d_gene: TRBD2
v_gene: TRBV5-1
j_gene: TRBJ2-1
abundance: once
CDR3nt: TGCGCCAGCAGCTTACTAGCGGGAGTGGGTAATGAGCAGTTCTTC
CDR3aa: CASSLLAGVGNEQFF

d_gene: NA
v_gene: TRBV19
j_gene: TRBJ2-7
abundance: NA
CDR3nt: TGTGCCAGTAGTATAGAGCGGGACTCCTACGAGCAGTACTTC
CDR3aa: CASSIERDSYEQYF

d_gene: NA
v_gene: TRBV6-5
j_gene: TRBJ1-4
abundance: NA
CDR3nt: TGTGCCAGCAGTTACTCCAGGGACGCAACTAATGAAAAACTGTTTTTT
CDR3aa: CASSYSRDATNEKLFF

d_gene: NA
v_gene: TRBV12-2
j_gene: TRBJ2-4
abundance: NA
CDR3nt: TGTGCAAGTCGCTTAGTAGGGGCCGCAACCAAAAACATTCAGTACTTC
CDR3aa: CASRLVGAATKNIQYF

d_gene: NA
v_gene: TRBV2
j_gene: TRBJ2-5
abundance: NA
CDR3nt: TGTGCCAGCGGGGAAAGCTCAAAGTACTTC
CDR3aa: CASGESSKYF

d_gene: NA
v_gene: TRBV28
j_gene: TRBJ2-7
abundance: NA
CDR3nt: TGTGCCAGCAGTCGGGGGGCTTTGTACGAGCAGTACTTC
CDR3aa: CASSRGALYEQYF

d_gene: NA
v_gene: TRBV5-1
j_gene: TRBJ2-3
abundance: NA
CDR3nt: TGCGCCAGCAGCGACGGACAAAGCACAGATACGCAGTATTTT
CDR3aa: CASSDGQSTDTQYF

d_gene: NA
v_gene: TRBV5-4
j_gene: TRBJ2-7
abundance: NA
CDR3nt: TGTGCCAGCAGCCCGCAGGCAGCGGGCTACGAGCAGTACTTC
CDR3aa: CASSPQAAGYEQYF

d_gene: TRBD1
v_gene: TRBV29-1
j_gene: TRBJ2-7
abundance: NA
CDR3nt: TGCAGCGTTGAAGTTCCCCGACAGGGCCCAAATGCCTACGAGCAGTACTTC
CDR3aa: CSVEVPRQGPNAYEQYF

d_gene: TRBD1
v_gene: TRBV19
j_gene: TRBJ1-1
abundance: NA
CDR3nt: TGTGCCAGTATGGGTTCGAGACAGGGGGCTTCCGAAGCTTTCTTT
CDR3aa: CASMGSRQGASEAFF

d_gene: NA
v_gene: TRBV29-1
j_gene: TRBJ2-5
abundance: NA
CDR3nt: TGCAGCGTTGAGGTGGGTTGGCAAGAGACCCAGTACTTC
CDR3aa: CSVEVGWQETQYF

d_gene: TRBD1
v_gene: TRBV27
j_gene: TRBJ1-2
abundance: NA
CDR3nt: TGTGCCAGCAGTTCTTTCACAGGGGCCGCTAACTATGGCTACACCTTC
CDR3aa: CASSSFTGAANYGYTF

d_gene: TRBD1
v_gene: TRBV7-9
j_gene: TRBJ2-7
abundance: NA
CDR3nt: TGTGCCAGCAGCTCAACGGGACAGTCCTACGAGCAGTACTTC
CDR3aa: CASSSTGQSYEQYF

d_gene: TRBD2
v_gene: TRBV15
j_gene: TRBJ2-3
abundance: NA
CDR3nt: TGTGCCACCAGCAGAGCTAGCGGGAGCTCCGTAGATACGCAGTATTTT
CDR3aa: CATSRASGSSVDTQYF

d_gene: NA
v_gene: TRBV9
j_gene: TRBJ2-5
abundance: NA
CDR3nt: TGTGCCAGCAGCGTCCGGGACGCCCGCATCCAAGAGACCCAGTACTTC
CDR3aa: CASSVRDARIQETQYF

d_gene: TRBD2
v_gene: TRBV6-5
j_gene: TRBJ2-1
abundance: NA
CDR3nt: TGTGCCAGCAGGGGGACTAGCGGGGCCACTAATGAGCAGTTCTTC
CDR3aa: CASRGTSGATNEQFF

d_gene: NA
v_gene: TRBV10-2
j_gene: TRBJ1-5
abundance: NA
CDR3nt: TGCGCCAGCAGTGAGCCCTCGGGTAGGGGCAATCAGCCCCAGCATTTT
CDR3aa: CASSEPSGRGNQPQHF

d_gene: NA
v_gene: TRBV28
j_gene: TRBJ1-1
abundance: NA
CDR3nt: TGTGCCAGCAGAACGGACGGGAGGAACACTGAAGCTTTCTTT
CDR3aa: CASRTDGRNTEAFF

d_gene: TRBD1
v_gene: TRBV2
j_gene: TRBJ2-7
abundance: NA
CDR3nt: TGTGCCAGCAGTGAAGCGCTTAGACAGGGCTACGAGCAGTACTTC
CDR3aa: CASSEALRQGYEQYF

d_gene: NA
v_gene: TRBV19
j_gene: TRBJ2-4
abundance: NA
CDR3nt: TGTGCCAGTAGTACGAGGGAGTCCAAAAACATTCAGTACTTC
CDR3aa: CASSTRESKNIQYF

d_gene: NA
v_gene: TRBV18
j_gene: TRBJ2-7
abundance: NA
CDR3nt: TGTGCCAGCACGGGGGGCGGAAGCTCCTACGAGCAGTACTTC
CDR3aa: CASTGGGSSYEQYF

d_gene: NA
v_gene: TRBV7-3
j_gene: TRBJ2-1
abundance: NA
CDR3nt: TGTGCCAGCAGCTTAACCCCTAGCGCAGGGGAGCAGTTCTTC
CDR3aa: CASSLTPSAGEQFF

d_gene: NA
v_gene: TRBV7-9
j_gene: TRBJ1-3
abundance: NA
CDR3nt: TGTGCCAGCAGCCCCCTAGGTTCTGGAAACACCATATATTTT
CDR3aa: CASSPLGSGNTIYF

d_gene: NA
v_gene: TRBV27
j_gene: TRBJ2-7
abundance: NA
CDR3nt: TGTGCCAGCAGCCCAGGGGGGGGACCCTACGAGCAGTACTTC
CDR3aa: CASSPGGGPYEQYF

d_gene: NA
v_gene: TRBV18
j_gene: TRBJ2-1
abundance: NA
CDR3nt: TGTGCCAGCTCACCGACGAGGGGAGGATTTGAGCAGTTCTTC
CDR3aa: CASSPTRGGFEQFF

d_gene: NA
v_gene: TRBV4-1
j_gene: TRBJ1-1
abundance: NA
CDR3nt: TGCGCCAGCAGCCACGAGGGACGGACGAACACTGAAGCTTTCTTT
CDR3aa: CASSHEGRTNTEAFF

d_gene: TRBD2
v_gene: TRBV5-4
j_gene: TRBJ2-5
abundance: NA
CDR3nt: TGTGCCAGCAACCCGGGGCTGGGGGAGGGAGAGACCCAGTACTTC
CDR3aa: CASNPGLGEGETQYF

d_gene: NA
v_gene: TRBV10-1
j_gene: TRBJ2-7
abundance: NA
CDR3nt: TGCGCCAGCAGTGGGATACAGGGTCTGGAGCAGTACTTC
CDR3aa: CASSGIQGLEQYF

d_gene: TRBD2
v_gene: TRBV5-1
j_gene: TRBJ2-5
abundance: NA
CDR3nt: TGCGCCAGCAGCTTGGCCGGGACTAGCGGTACCCAGTACTTC
CDR3aa: CASSLAGTSGTQYF

d_gene: NA
v_gene: TRBV27
j_gene: TRBJ1-1
abundance: NA
CDR3nt: TGTGCCAGCAGCCTCGGGACATACAACACTGAAGCTTTCTTT
CDR3aa: CASSLGTYNTEAFF

d_gene: NA
v_gene: TRBV7-8
j_gene: TRBJ2-1
abundance: NA
CDR3nt: TGTGCCAGCAGCTTACTGACTCCGGCGCCTAGCTCCTACAATGAGCAGTTCTTC
CDR3aa: CASSLLTPAPSSYNEQFF

d_gene: TRBD1
v_gene: TRBV27
j_gene: TRBJ1-2
abundance: NA
CDR3nt: TGTGCCAGCAGTTCCCCGACAGGGAACGGCTACACCTTC
CDR3aa: CASSSPTGNGYTF